Included here is one T cell receptor (beta chain) sequence, with context. The sample comes from a study of blood T cell repertoires in COVID-19. Study at large: Italy, Spain and the United States were the sources of the convalescent and acute COVID-19 samples. Nucleic acid was either cDNA or gDNA, and it came from T cells, B-cell-depleted T cells, or PBMCs.

Germline lookup yields CDR1 SGHAT and CDR2 FQDESV (reference sequence). Losses at the gene ends were 5 bases for V and 6 bases for J; bases not matched to a gene: 5. CDR3 length: 13 amino acids. Authors' processing steps: Amplifying reference gene primers gave estimates of nucleated cell counts. The repertoire was sequenced with immunoSEQ multiplex PCR; TCRdb's copy has only in-frame clones and lacks some. V and J calls and clone size come straight from that table; D and trimming were deduced from the DNA. The sample carries around 180,000 clones, 74% recorded once. The receptor was derived from a woman older than 75 with acute or convalescent COVID-19. Specimen: peripheral blood. V gene TRBV11-1 combines with J gene TRBJ2-7, with 9 bases fitting TRBD1. The CDR3 sequence: CASSEQGAGEQYF. The CDR3 DNA follows: TGTGCCAGCAGCGAACAGGGGGCGGGCGAGCAGTACTTC. The full variable domain, completed using reference TRBV11-1 and TRBJ2-7, is EAEVAQSPRYKITEKSQAVAFWCDPISGHATLYWYRQILGQGPELLVQFQDESVVDDSQLPKDRFSAERLKGVDSTLKIQPAELGDSAMYLCASSEQGAGEQYFGPGTRLTVT.